Below, 5 T cell receptor beta chains from the same sample are listed, as sequenced in a study of regulatory T cells in long-lasting Graves disease. Noted time point: newly diagnosed GD, antithyroid drugs for less than 3 months. Extracted RNA from PBMCs served as the source of the TCR library. Libraries of TCR beta came from iRepertoire HTBI primers plus Arm-PCR of CDR3 regions. TCRdb reanalysed the multiplex PCR reads using MiXCR and keeps one entry per CDR3 protein. This table holds under 300,000 distinct CDR3 sequences, about 20% found once. These same data were also listed under a study on T cells in Graves' hyperthyroidism and ophthalmopathy.

The sequenced sample was peripheral blood mononuclear cells (PBMCs), obtained at new diagnosis, from a patient treated with antithyroid drugs. These receptors were obtained from a woman in her twenties or thirties with Graves disease.

In regard to this clonotype: A far larger clone is one nucleotide away, so this likely arose from a read error. This chain connects TRBV12-3 or TRBV12-4 to TRBJ2-5; 8 bases fit TRBD1. The J segment lost 11 bases and the V segment lost 3 bases, leaving 11 bases of the junction unmatched. The CDR3 covers 14 residues. CDR3 in amino acids: CASSFRPGGNEQYF. The CDR3 region has the DNA TGTGCCAGCAGTTTTCGGCCAGGGGGCAATGAGCAGTACTTC.

This clonotype has at least ten counts. This chain uses TRBV7-9 with TRBJ1-1; no clear D gene. Germline assignment: CDR1 SEHNR and CDR2 FQNEAQ (reference sequence). The V end was cut by 2 bases, the J end by 11 bases, with 15 bases between. This CDR3 has 13 amino acids. The DNA for the CDR3 is TGTGCCAGCAGCTTAACCGGACTGGACGCGGCTTTCTTT. It is translated as CASSLTGLDAAFF. Full variable domain (rest looked up from reference TRBV7-9 and TRBJ1-1): DTGVSQNPRHKITKRGQNVTFRCDPISEHNRLYWYRQTLGQGPEFLTYFQNEAQLEKSRLLSDRFSAERPKGSFSTLEIQRTEQGDSAMYLCASSLTGLDAAFFGQGTRLTVV.

This clonotype has at least ten counts. The chain links TRBV2 to TRBJ2-1, with D tentatively TRBD2 (6 bases). The CDR3 runs to 15 residues. V was shortened by 7 bases and J by 1 base, with 14 bases between the two germline ends. Per the germline V gene, CDR1 is SNHLY and CDR2 is FYNNEI. In nucleotides, the CDR3 is TGTGCCAGCAAATACCGGGGAGGATCCTACAATGAGCAGTTCTTC. It encodes CASKYRGGSYNEQFF.

V usage is TRBV20-1 and J usage is TRBJ2-3, with D perhaps TRBD2 (6 bases). Germline CDR1 DFQATT, CDR2 SNEGSKA (reference sequence). The CDR3 runs to 14 residues. V lost 3 bases and J 2 bases, leaving 12 bases between the germline ends. The CDR3 protein is CSASRWEDTDTQYF. In DNA, the CDR3 is TGCAGTGCTAGCCGTTGGGAGGACACAGATACGCAGTATTTT.

CDR3 amino acids: CASSPKAGGSDEQFF. CDR3 coding DNA: TGTGCCAGCAGCCCGAAAGCGGGGGGGAGCGATGAGCAGTTCTTC. This sequence joins TRBV7-3 and TRBJ2-5; 10 bases line up with TRBD2. TRBJ2-1 explains the end of the DNA better; the J call may be wrong. Germline CDR1 is SGHTA and CDR2 is FQGTGA. The CDR3 contains 15 residues.